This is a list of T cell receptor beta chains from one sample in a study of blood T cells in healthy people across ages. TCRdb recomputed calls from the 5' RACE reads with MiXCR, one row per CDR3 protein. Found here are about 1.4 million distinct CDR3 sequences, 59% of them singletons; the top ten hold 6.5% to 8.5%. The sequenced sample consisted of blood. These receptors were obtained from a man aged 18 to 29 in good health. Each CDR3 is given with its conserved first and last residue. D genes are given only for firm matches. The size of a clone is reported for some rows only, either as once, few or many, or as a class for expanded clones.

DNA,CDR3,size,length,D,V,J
TGTGCCAGCAGGCGACAGGAATCATACGAGCAGTACTTC,CASRRQESYEQYF,.,13,.,TRBV27,TRBJ2-7
TGTGCCAGCAGTGAATTAGGGATCAGTGAGCAGTTCTTC,CASSELGISEQFF,.,13,.,TRBV25-1,TRBJ2-1
TGTGCCAGCAGTTTATCTCCGGGGGGCGAGCAGTACTTC,CASSLSPGGEQYF,.,13,TRBD2,TRBV12-3/TRBV12-4,TRBJ2-7
TGTGCCAGCAGCTTAGAAGGACTAGCGGTACCCAATGAGCAGTTTTTC,CASSLEGLAVPNEQFF,.,16,TRBD2,TRBV7-2,TRBJ2-1
TGTGCCAGCAGCCCACGAGCGGGGGGTAAAGAGACCCAGTACTTC,CASSPRAGGKETQYF,.,15,TRBD2,TRBV9,TRBJ2-5
TGTGCCAGCAGCCAGGGAATGGCCACAGATACGCAGTATTTT,CASSQGMATDTQYF,.,14,.,TRBV3-1,TRBJ2-3
TGTGCCAGCAGTAAGGAAAATCAGCCCCAGCATTTT,CASSKENQPQHF,.,12,.,TRBV2,TRBJ1-5
TGTGCCAGCCAGATGAGGGGTTCCCAAGAGACCCAGTACTTC,CASQMRGSQETQYF,.,14,.,TRBV7-9,TRBJ2-5
TGCAGTGCCCGGGGGACTAGTCTCCACGAGCAGTACTTC,CSARGTSLHEQYF,.,13,TRBD2,TRBV20-1,TRBJ2-7
TGTGCTACCCATGGGCAGGGGAACACTGAAGCTTTCTTT,CATHGQGNTEAFF,few,13,.,TRBV6-5,TRBJ1-1
TGCGCCAGCAGCCCCTCCGGGACAGGGGTTGTCTATGGCTACACCTTC,CASSPSGTGVVYGYTF,.,16,TRBD1,TRBV4-3,TRBJ1-2
TGCAGTGCTCCCTTAGGGGGGCATTATGGCTACACCTTC,CSAPLGGHYGYTF,once,13,.,TRBV20-1,TRBJ1-2
TGTGCCAGCAGCAAGTTTCGAAGCGGGCTAGCGGGAGCACCGAGCTCCTACGAGCAGTACTTC,CASSKFRSGLAGAPSSYEQYF,.,21,.,TRBV21-1,TRBJ2-7
TGCAGTGCTAGAGATGTAGTCGGCACAGATACGCAGTATTTT,CSARDVVGTDTQYF,.,14,.,TRBV20-1,TRBJ2-3
TGTGCCAGCAGCAACACGGGGGCGGCTGAAGCTTTCTTT,CASSNTGAAEAFF,.,13,.,TRBV11-2,TRBJ1-1
TGTGCTAGTGGCTTCCAGGAGGGAGGACTCCTCAGGGAGCAGTTCTTC,CASGFQEGGLLREQFF,.,16,.,TRBV12-5,TRBJ2-1
TGCAGTGCTAGACCAGGAGAGGGGGGCCACAAAGAGACCCAGTACTTC,CSARPGEGGHKETQYF,.,16,.,TRBV20-1,TRBJ2-5
TGTGCCAGCACCGGACTAGCGAGAAATGAGCAGTTCTTC,CASTGLARNEQFF,.,13,TRBD2,TRBV2,TRBJ2-1
TGCAGTGCAGGGAGACCTAGCGGGTGGGTTAATGAGCAGTTCTTC,CSAGRPSGWVNEQFF,.,15,TRBD2,TRBV20-1,TRBJ2-1
TGTGCCAGCAGCGTAATCGGGAGTTACACAGATACGCAGTATTTT,CASSVIGSYTDTQYF,.,15,.,TRBV9,TRBJ2-3
TGCGCCAGCAGCCAAGGCTCGGGGGCGACCGGGGAGCTGTTTTTT,CASSQGSGATGELFF,.,15,.,TRBV4-3,TRBJ2-2
TGCGCCAGCAGTGCTGGACTAGCTACGAACATTCAGTACTTC,CASSAGLATNIQYF,few,14,TRBD2,TRBV10-1,TRBJ2-4
TGTACTAGTGGTCTCAGGGGGCTAGGGGAGACCCAGTACTTC,CTSGLRGLGETQYF,.,14,TRBD1,TRBV12-5,TRBJ2-5
TGTGCCAGTAGTGGGCCGGACCCCCAGCATTTT,CASSGPDPQHF,.,11,.,TRBV19,TRBJ1-5
TGTGCCAGCAGTTTTTTAGGGGGAGGTAACAATGAGCAGTTCTTC,CASSFLGGGNNEQFF,.,15,.,TRBV12-3/TRBV12-4,TRBJ2-1
TGTGCCAGCAAGACAGGGGTCTACAATGAGCAGTTCTTC,CASKTGVYNEQFF,.,13,TRBD1,TRBV12-3/TRBV12-4,TRBJ2-1
TGCGCCAGCAGCCAAGTTCCGAAGGAGACCCAGTACTTC,CASSQVPKETQYF,few,13,.,TRBV4-1,TRBJ2-5
TGCGCCAGCAGCCAAGGAACTAGCGGGGGGCATATCGCTCAGGGGACCCAGTACTTC,CASSQGTSGGHIAQGTQYF,.,19,TRBD2,TRBV4-1,TRBJ2-5
TGCAGCGTTAGCGGGAGGGGAGAGACCCAGTACTTC,CSVSGRGETQYF,few,12,TRBD2,TRBV29-1,TRBJ2-5
TGCAGTGCTAGAATTGGCGGAGAGGAGTTCTTC,CSARIGGEEFF,.,11,.,TRBV20-1,TRBJ2-1
TGTGCCAGCAGCTTGGGGGAAAGAGAAAAACTGTTTTTT,CASSLGEREKLFF,once,13,.,TRBV5-6,TRBJ1-4
TGCAGCGTTGGGGGCCAGTACCAAGAGACCCAGTACTTC,CSVGGQYQETQYF,.,13,.,TRBV29-1,TRBJ2-5
TGCGCCAGCAGCCGAGACGGGGACGATTACGAGCAGTACTTC,CASSRDGDDYEQYF,.,14,.,TRBV4-1,TRBJ2-7
TGCAGTGCCCTAGGCGATGTCTATGGCTACACCTTC,CSALGDVYGYTF,.,12,.,TRBV20-1,TRBJ1-2
TGTGCCAGTAGTATGTCGGGGACGGGCTACACCTTC,CASSMSGTGYTF,.,12,.,TRBV19,TRBJ1-2
TGCGCCAGCAGCCAAGAGCCTTTCACGACTGGGGCTGCACAAGAGACCCAGTACTTC,CASSQEPFTTGAAQETQYF,few,19,.,TRBV4-3,TRBJ2-5
TGCAGCGGCACGGGGTCCTACAATGAGCAGTTCTTC,CSGTGSYNEQFF,.,12,.,TRBV29-1,TRBJ2-1
TGTGCCAGCAGCCCGGCCGGATTATCCTACAATGAGCAGTTCTTC,CASSPAGLSYNEQFF,.,15,.,TRBV7-7,TRBJ2-1
TGTGCCAGCAGCTATCCGGGACAGGGGGACAACGAGCAGTACTTC,CASSYPGQGDNEQYF,.,15,TRBD1,TRBV5-6,TRBJ2-7
TGTGCCAGCAGCTTAGAGGGTACCTTGAACACTGAAGCTTTCTTT,CASSLEGTLNTEAFF,few,15,.,TRBV7-2,TRBJ1-1
TGTGCCAGCAGTGGGGTCAGGGAGTCGGGCTACACCTTC,CASSGVRESGYTF,.,13,.,TRBV2,TRBJ1-2
TGCAGTGTGGGGACAGAGAACTATGGCTACACCTTC,CSVGTENYGYTF,.,12,TRBD1,TRBV20-1,TRBJ1-2
TGCGCCAGCAGCCAAGAGTCTACATGGGGGTTCCAAGAGACCCAGTACTTC,CASSQESTWGFQETQYF,.,17,.,TRBV4-3,TRBJ2-5
TGTGCCAGCAGCCTCGCTGGAGGGGAGGTTGGCGGGGAGCTGTTTTTT,CASSLAGGEVGGELFF,.,16,.,TRBV7-9,TRBJ2-2
TGCAGCGTAAAGACGCAGGATACGCAGTATTTT,CSVKTQDTQYF,.,11,.,TRBV29-1,TRBJ2-3